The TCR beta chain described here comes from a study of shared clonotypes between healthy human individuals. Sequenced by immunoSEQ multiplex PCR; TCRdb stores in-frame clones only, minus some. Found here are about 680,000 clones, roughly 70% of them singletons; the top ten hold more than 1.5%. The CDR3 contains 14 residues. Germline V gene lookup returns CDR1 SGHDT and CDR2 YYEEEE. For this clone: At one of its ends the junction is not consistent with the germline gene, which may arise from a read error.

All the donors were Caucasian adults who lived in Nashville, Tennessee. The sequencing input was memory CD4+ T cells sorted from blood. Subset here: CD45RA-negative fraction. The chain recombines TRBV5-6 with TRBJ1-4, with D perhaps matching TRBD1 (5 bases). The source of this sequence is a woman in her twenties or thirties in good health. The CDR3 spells CASNLQGAGEKLFF. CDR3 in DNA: TGTGCCAGCAACTTGCAAGGGGCTGGGGAAAAACTGTTTTTT.